The 20 T cell receptor beta chains below come from one sample, sequenced in a study of T-cell memory formation after mild COVID-19. Via MiXCR, TCRdb re-called the 5' RACE reads, giving one row per CDR3 protein. The sample holds nearly 200,000 distinct CDR3 sequences; 18% are singletons and the top ten take 2.4%. Material: PBMCs or a T cell subset sorted from them (not recorded which). All receptors come from an adult woman who had mild COVID-19 (a few samples of this study predate the infection). Cell type and time point are not known.

This clonotype was detected a few times. This rearrangement joins TRBV7-3 to TRBJ2-5, with D possibly being TRBD2 (5 bases). Trimming stripped 2 bases from V and 4 bases from J, with 11 bases between. Germline V gene data show CDR1 as SGHTA and CDR2 as FQGTGA. The CDR3 sequence is 14 residues long. CDR3 amino acids: CASSLPALGETQYF. DNA for the CDR3: TGTGCCAGCAGCTTACCAGCACTAGGAGAGACCCAGTACTTC.

The chain couples TRBV5-5 to TRBJ2-1, with D possibly TRBD1 on 6 matching bases. The CDR3 runs 16 residues. Trimming pared 0 bases from V and 0 bases from J, leaving 10 bases between. CDR1 and CDR2 (germline): SGHKS, YYEKEE (reference sequence). In DNA, the CDR3 is TGTGCCAGCAGCTTGGCAGGGGAATACTCCTACAATGAGCAGTTCTTC. Protein product: CASSLAGEYSYNEQFF.

The chain is built from TRBV9 and TRBJ2-1; 11 bases are shared with TRBD2. Germline CDR1 SGDLS, CDR2 YYNGEE. V shed 3 bases, J shed 10 bases, and the junction held 3 bases outside the gene matches. This CDR3 comprises 13 residues. The CDR3 region has the DNA TGTGCCAGCAGCGGGGGACTAGCGGACGAGCAGTTCTTC. It encodes CASSGGLADEQFF.

This clonotype was recorded once. This sequence joins TRBV7-9 and TRBJ2-5; D gene ambiguous. The germline V gene has CDR1 SEHNR and CDR2 FQNEAQ (reference sequence). V gave up 1 base and J gave up 2 bases, with 11 bases separating them. The CDR3 consists of 15 residues. The CDR3 DNA follows: TGTGCCAGCAGCTTAGACGGACGTAGTCAAGAGACCCAGTACTTC. This encodes CASSLDGRSQETQYF.

The V gene is TRBV30, the J gene TRBJ1-4; unclear D gene. Trimming removed 2 bases from V and 6 bases from J, with 13 bases in between. The CDR3 spans 14 residues. CDR1 is GTSNPN, CDR2 SVGIG, per germline (reference sequence). The CDR3 coding sequence is TGTGCCTGGAGTTCCTTAAGGAAGGATGAAAAACTGTTTTTT. The encoded protein is CAWSSLRKDEKLFF.

This clonotype was recorded a few times. DNA for the CDR3: TGCAGTGCTACTCCCCGGGCCCGGGGGAGCACTGAAGCTTTCTTT. Amino acids: CSATPRARGSTEAFF. The gene calls are TRBV20-1 and TRBJ1-1; maybe TRBD1 (5 bases). There are 15 residues in the CDR3. V was pared by 4 bases and J by 4 bases, with 19 bases between. Germline assignment: CDR1 DFQATT and CDR2 SNEGSKA (reference sequence).

This clonotype has a single count. The chain links TRBV5-1 to TRBJ2-1; a weak D match, TRBD2 (6 bases). Trimming shortened V by 4 bases and J by 1 base, and 15 bases separated the two germline ends. The germline gives CDR1 SGHRS, CDR2 YFSETQ. CDR3 length: 16 amino acids. CDR3 residues: CASSPSGGVSYNEQFF. The CDR3 nucleotides read TGCGCCAGCAGCCCGTCCGGGGGAGTTTCCTACAATGAGCAGTTCTTC.

This clonotype was observed a few times. The chain links TRBV20-1 to TRBJ1-4; D unresolved. Germline V gene sequence: CDR1 DFQATT, CDR2 SNEGSKA (reference sequence). The CDR3 totals 16 residues. Trimming took 5 bases from V and 0 from J, leaving 16 bases between them. The CDR3 region is CSASLGPLTTNEKLFF. CDR3 nucleotide sequence: TGCAGTGCTTCCCTCGGGCCGCTGACAACTAATGAAAAACTGTTTTTT.

This clonotype was seen ten or more times. The chain employs TRBV6-5 and TRBJ2-5, with a possible D match to TRBD2 (5 bases). The V end lost 0 bases, the J end lost 5 bases, and 7 bases lay between the germline ends. Germline V gives CDR1 MNHEY, CDR2 SVGAGI. This CDR3 has 13 residues. The CDR3 DNA reads TGTGCCAGCAGTTACTCTACGGGGGAGACCCAGTACTTC. This translates into CASSYSTGETQYF.

This chain connects TRBV2 to TRBJ1-6; possibly TRBD1 for D (6 bases). The V end lost 5 bases, the J end lost 9 bases, and 17 bases lay between the germline ends. CDR1 is SNHLY, CDR2 FYNNEI, per germline. The CDR3 consists of 15 residues. In DNA, the CDR3 is TGTGCCAGCAGTCCACAGGGAACCCTAGGTTCACCCCTCCACTTT. Translated, it gives CASSPQGTLGSPLHF.

V gene TRBV5-1 combines with J gene TRBJ2-7; D possibly uses TRBD1 or TRBD2 (5 bases each). V lost 0 bases and J 2 bases, leaving 12 bases between the germline ends. Germline V gene sequence: CDR1 SGHRS, CDR2 YFSETQ. The CDR3 totals 15 residues. CDR3 sequence: CASSLDGTPTYEQYV. The CDR3 nucleotides are TGCGCCAGCAGCTTGGACGGGACCCCCACCTACGAGCAGTACGTC.

This chain uses TRBV6-5 with TRBJ1-1; possibly TRBD1 for D (5 bases). Trimming took off 8 bases at V and 4 bases at J, with 11 bases between the two ends. Germline loops: CDR1 MNHEY, CDR2 SVGAGI. The CDR3 length is 12 residues. The CDR3, as DNA: TGTGCCAGCGGAAGGGGTCTCACTGAAGCTTTCTTT. Protein sequence: CASGRGLTEAFF.

V gene TRBV7-2 combines with J gene TRBJ2-1, with D unresolved. The germline V and J ends were trimmed by 7 bases and 0 bases, with 13 bases remaining between them. Per the germline V gene, CDR1 is SGHTA and CDR2 is FQGNSA. The CDR3 sequence is 15 residues long. CDR3 amino acids: CASMKGGSSYNEQFF. For the CDR3, the DNA is TGTGCCAGCATGAAGGGCGGTAGCTCCTACAATGAGCAGTTCTTC. Together with reference TRBV7-2 and TRBJ2-1, the CDR3 gives the full variable domain: GAGVSQSPSNKVTEKGKDVELRCDPISGHTALYWYRQSLGQGLEFLIYFQGNSAPDKSGLPSDRFSAERTGGSVSTLTIQRTQQEDSAVYLCASMKGGSSYNEQFFGPGTRLTVL.

The chain is built from TRBV5-1 and TRBJ1-3; D may be TRBD1 (5 bases). V was trimmed by 0 bases and J by 4 bases, leaving 11 bases between them. CDR3 length equals 15 residues. Germline CDR1 SGHRS, CDR2 YFSETQ. The CDR3 loop reads CASSLAAAGGNTIYF. The CDR3 DNA follows: TGCGCCAGCAGCTTGGCCGCGGCAGGGGGAAACACCATATATTTT.

This sequence joins TRBV5-1 and TRBJ2-1; 12 bases map to TRBD2. Per the germline V gene, CDR1 is SGHRS and CDR2 is YFSETQ. V shed 5 bases, J shed 0 bases, and the junction held 6 bases outside the gene matches. This CDR3 spans 17 amino acids. Here the CDR3 reads CASRRRLAGASYNEQFF. Here the CDR3 DNA reads TGCGCCAGCAGGCGGAGACTAGCGGGAGCCTCCTACAATGAGCAGTTCTTC.

The J gene is TRBJ2-3, the V gene TRBV29-1, with D uncertain. CDR3 size: 13 residues. Germline V CDR1 and CDR2: SQVTM, ANQGSEA. The V and J ends lost 4 bases and 0 bases respectively, with 8 bases between them. The CDR3 spells CSVAVSSTDTQYF. The CDR3 bases are TGCAGCGTTGCAGTATCTAGCACAGATACGCAGTATTTT.

This clonotype has just a few counts. The chain links TRBV18 to TRBJ2-7; D is unclear. The CDR3 covers 11 residues. Germline CDR1 KGHSH, CDR2 LQKENI. Trimming pared 4 bases from V and 5 bases from J, leaving 6 bases between. The CDR3, as DNA: TGTGCCAGCTCACGGTCTCACGAGCAGTACTTC. Translation: CASSRSHEQYF.

This clonotype was seen repeatedly, ten times or more. The rearrangement uses TRBV4-3 and TRBJ2-1, with 7 bases aligning to TRBD2. V lost 4 bases and J lost 6; bases outside the gene matches: 9. The CDR3 is 15 residues long. Germline V gene lookup returns CDR1 LGHNA and CDR2 YSLEER. The CDR3 here is CASSPAGGRGNEQFF. CDR3 coding DNA: TGCGCCAGCAGCCCGGCAGGAGGGAGGGGCAATGAGCAGTTCTTC.

This clonotype was seen many times. The chain carries TRBV4-2 and TRBJ2-3, with TRBD2 matching 8 bases. From germline, CDR1 is LGHNA and CDR2 YNFKEQ. With 0 bases clipped from V and 1 base from J, the junction kept 0 bases outside the gene matches. CDR3 size: 15 residues. CDR3: CASSQDGGGTDTQYF. CDR3 DNA: TGTGCCAGCAGCCAAGACGGGGGGGGCACAGATACGCAGTATTTT.

The chain couples TRBV6-2 or TRBV6-3 to TRBJ2-1; perhaps TRBD2 as D (6 bases). The CDR3 runs to 16 residues. The germline gives CDR1 MNHEY, CDR2 SVGEGT. V lost 0 bases to trimming and J lost 10 bases, with 19 bases between them. The CDR3 loop reads CASSYSIGLGRWEQFF. The CDR3 region has the DNA TGTGCCAGCAGTTACTCGATAGGTTTGGGGAGGTGGGAGCAGTTCTTC.